The next 17 T cell receptor beta chains were all read from a single sample in a study of PD-1 blockade in classical Hodgkin lymphoma. Data came from immunoSEQ multiplex PCR; TCRdb stores just in-frame clones and leaves some out. The table includes over 15,000 clones, about 68% detected once. The time point here: cycle 4 day 1 (C4D1), after less than 7 weeks of nivolumab. After autologous stem cell transplantation all patients relapsed, and prior brentuximab vedotin exposure differed between cohorts. Magnetic negative selection purified CD4+ T cells from thawed PBMCs. Sequenced material: CD4+ T cells from blood, taken before the fourth cycle of nivolumab. These receptors all come from a human donor with classical Hodgkin lymphoma.

This clone showed up just once. The chain combines TRBV5-4 with TRBJ2-7; D remains ambiguous. Germline CDR1 SGHNT, CDR2 YYREEE (reference sequence). V lost 1 base to trimming and J lost 2 bases, with 13 bases between them. The CDR3 loop spans 15 amino acids. The CDR3 here is CASSLQSAPTYEQYF. DNA for the CDR3: TGTGCCAGCAGCTTGCAGTCTGCCCCTACCTACGAGCAGTACTTC.

CDR3 bases: TGTGCCAGCAGCCCACCACCCTCGCGGGGAGGGGCCAACGTCCTGACTTTC. It specifies CASSPPPSRGGANVLTF. The chain employs TRBV5-4 and TRBJ2-6, with D possibly TRBD2 on 6 matching bases. Germline V CDR1 and CDR2: SGHNT, YYREEE (reference sequence). The CDR3 is made up of 17 amino acids. Trimming shortened V by 4 bases and J by 4 bases, and 18 bases separated the two germline ends.

This rearrangement joins TRBV7-9 to TRBJ2-3; D is possibly TRBD1 (6 bases). V was cut by 1 base and J by 2 bases, with 16 bases left in between. CDR3 length: 17 amino acids. Per germline, CDR1 SEHNR and CDR2 FQNEAQ (reference sequence). The CDR3 reads CASSLVPRTGITDTQYF. CDR3 coding DNA: TGTGCCAGCAGCTTAGTTCCTCGAACAGGGATCACAGATACGCAGTATTTT.

J is TRBJ2-7 and V is TRBV5-6, with D possibly matching TRBD2 (5 bases). CDR3 length: 14 amino acids. Germline loops: CDR1 SGHDT, CDR2 YYEEEE. V was clipped by 2 bases and J by 3 bases, with 12 bases between them. CDR3 region: CASSFELEVYEQYF. CDR3 nucleotide sequence: TGTGCCAGCAGCTTTGAACTAGAGGTCTACGAGCAGTACTTC.

The chain links TRBV5-1 to TRBJ2-1; D uncertain. This CDR3 is built from 11 residues. Germline-derived CDR1 and CDR2 are SGHRS and YFSETQ. The V gene lost 0 bases and the J gene lost 10 bases, with 5 bases spanning the gap. The DNA for the CDR3 is TGCGCCAGCAGCTTGGCTTTGGAGCAGTTCTTC. Translation gives CASSLALEQFF.

V and J are TRBV29-1 and TRBJ1-4; no clear D gene. The CDR3 loop spans 13 amino acids. Germline CDR1 SQVTM, CDR2 ANQGSEA. Deletions cut 4 bases from V and 5 bases from J, with 11 bases between. The CDR3 sequence is CSVGYITNEKLFF. In DNA, the CDR3 is TGCAGCGTTGGATACATTACAAATGAAAAACTGTTTTTT.

This clone was counted between two and nine times. The rearrangement links TRBV19 to TRBJ2-1; TRBD1 matches at 7 bases. V trimming: 7 bases; J trimming: 3 bases; junction bases outside the gene matches: 9. The germline V gene has CDR1 LNHDA and CDR2 SQIVND (reference sequence). This CDR3 has 15 residues. This CDR3 is CASTKEGGVYNEQFF. CDR3 DNA sequence: TGTGCCAGTACCAAGGAAGGGGGCGTCTACAATGAGCAGTTCTTC.

The V gene is TRBV18, the J gene TRBJ1-5; D gene unclear. The V end was cut by 4 bases, the J end by 2 bases, with 9 bases between. CDR3 length: 14 residues. CDR1 and CDR2 (germline): KGHSH, LQKENI. Here the CDR3 reads CASSLVEGNQPQHF. CDR3 DNA sequence: TGTGCCAGCTCACTCGTGGAAGGCAATCAGCCCCAGCATTTT.

Concerning this clone: One junction end does not reproduce the germline sequence, and a read error may be involved. The chain couples TRBV5-1 to TRBJ1-5; no firm D call. The CDR3 loop spans 15 amino acids. From germline, CDR1 is SGHRS and CDR2 YFSETQ. CDR3 protein: CASSLAEGSYQPQHF. CDR3 nucleotides: TGCGCCAGCAGCTTGGCCGAGGGTAGCTATCAGCCCCAGCATTTT.

This sequence joins TRBV5-1 and TRBJ1-2; 7 bases are shared with TRBD1. This CDR3 has 16 amino acids. The J segment lost 7 bases and the V segment lost 0 bases, leaving 12 bases of the junction unmatched. Germline lookup yields CDR1 SGHRS and CDR2 YFSETQ. The CDR3 DNA follows: TGCGCCAGCAGCTTGGCACCAGGGGGAAGTCAGAGTGGCTACACCTTC. Protein: CASSLAPGGSQSGYTF.

J is TRBJ2-7 and V is TRBV9; D perhaps matches TRBD2 (5 bases). V was shortened by 1 base and J by 3 bases, with 20 bases between the two germline ends. The length of the CDR3 is 17 residues. CDR1 is SGDLS and CDR2 is YYNGEE in the germline V gene. DNA of the CDR3: TGTGCCAGCAGCGTATGCCAAGCTGGGAGACTTCTCTACGAGCAGTACGTC. It codes for CASSVCQAGRLLYEQYV.

V usage is TRBV10-3 and J usage is TRBJ2-7; unclear D gene. Trimming shortened V by 5 bases and J by 2 bases, and 4 bases separated the two germline ends. This CDR3 is built from 11 residues. The germline V gene has CDR1 ENHRY and CDR2 SYGVKD. The CDR3 reads CAISRTYEQYF. CDR3 DNA sequence: TGTGCCATCAGTAGGACCTACGAGCAGTACTTC.

V is TRBV6-5 and J is TRBJ2-1; D gene ambiguous. CDR3 size: 12 residues. V lost 5 bases and J 8 bases, leaving 10 bases between the germline ends. Germline CDR1 is MNHEY and CDR2 is SVGAGI. The CDR3 nucleotides read TGTGCCAGCAGTGGTCTTGGGGATGAGCAGTTCTTC. Its protein is CASSGLGDEQFF.

This sequence joins TRBV2 and TRBJ2-1; the D is unclear. With 4 bases removed from V and 8 bases from J, the gap between germline ends came to 9 bases. CDR1 and CDR2 from the germline V gene are SNHLY and FYNNEI. CDR3 size: 12 residues. The CDR3 bases are TGTGCCAGCAGTGTGTGGGGTGATGAGCAGTTCTTC. It codes for CASSVWGDEQFF.

The V gene is TRBV19, the J gene TRBJ1-1; D call uncertain. Germline V lookup: CDR1 LNHDA, CDR2 SQIVND (reference sequence). Deletions cut 1 base from V and 3 bases from J, with 6 bases between. The CDR3 covers 13 residues. The chain's CDR3 is CASSIALYTEAFF. The CDR3 region has the DNA TGTGCCAGTAGTATAGCCCTTTACACTGAAGCTTTCTTT.

Only one count was recorded for this clone. The chain joins TRBV7-3 to TRBJ2-3; TRBD2 matches at 13 bases. Germline CDR1 SGHTA, CDR2 FQGTGA. V shed 1 base and J 0 bases; nucleotides not matched to a gene: 19. The CDR3 contains 23 residues. CDR3 loop: CASSLRFPHPWGTSGASTDTQYF. CDR3 nucleotide sequence: TGTGCCAGCAGCTTAAGGTTTCCCCACCCATGGGGGACTAGCGGGGCAAGCACAGATACGCAGTATTTT.

The gene calls are TRBV27 and TRBJ1-4; TRBD1 might be the D (6 bases). Trimming cost V 9 bases and J 6 bases, with 11 bases left between them. CDR1 MNHEY and CDR2 SMNVEV come from the germline V gene (reference sequence). The CDR3 consists of 12 residues. CDR3 coding DNA: TGTGCCAGTAAGGGGGGCGATGAAAAACTGTTTTTT. As protein: CASKGGDEKLFF.